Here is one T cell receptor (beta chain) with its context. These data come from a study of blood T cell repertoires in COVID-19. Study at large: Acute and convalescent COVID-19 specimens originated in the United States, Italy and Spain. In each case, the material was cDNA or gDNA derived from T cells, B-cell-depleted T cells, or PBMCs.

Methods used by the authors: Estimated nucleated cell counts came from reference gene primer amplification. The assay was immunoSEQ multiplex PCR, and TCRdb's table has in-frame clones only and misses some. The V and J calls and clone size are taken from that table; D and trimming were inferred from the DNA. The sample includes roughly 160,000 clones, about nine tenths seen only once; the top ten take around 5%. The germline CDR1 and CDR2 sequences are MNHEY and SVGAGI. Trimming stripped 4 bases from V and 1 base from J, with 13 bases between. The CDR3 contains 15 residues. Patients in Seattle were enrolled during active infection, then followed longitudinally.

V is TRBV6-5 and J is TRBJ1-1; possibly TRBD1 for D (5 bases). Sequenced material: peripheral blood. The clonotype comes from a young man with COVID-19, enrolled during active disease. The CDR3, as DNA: TGTGCCAGCAGTTCATTTTCCCAGGGGAACACTGAAGCTTTCTTT. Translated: CASSSFSQGNTEAFF.